This T cell receptor (beta chain) emerged from a study of CD8+ T cells in alopecia areata. Findings and limits, study-wide: Affected scalp, especially in alopecia totalis/universalis, had a higher clonality than normal scalp did. Scalp sequencing captures resident alphabeta T cells of normal skin too.

cDNA serving as the sequencing template came from extracted, reverse transcribed RNA. Only in-frame clones appear in the TCRdb table, and some are missing; sequencing was by immunoSEQ multiplex PCR. This sample shows 250,000 or so clones and no singletons; around 1.2% rests with the ten largest. This clone has more than one count but fewer than ten. The target antigen is unknown. Mouse gene names apply. The read comes to an end 4 residues before the CDR3 does, leaving the germline J gene to fill in the end. At the DNA level, this CDR3 is encoded by other sequences in the same sample as well. CDR3 size: 16 residues. The germline CDR1 and CDR2 sequences are NSQYPW and LRSPGD (reference sequence). The V gene end was trimmed by 0 bases and the J gene end by 1 base; junction bases not matched to a gene: 3. Separation of pooled cutaneous lymph node cells was by sorting with CD4, CD8alpha, NKG2D, NKG2ACE and other markers.

This sequence was found in a C3H/HeJ mouse with alopecia areata. Strain haplotype at MHC: H2-k. The sample taken for sequencing was CD4+ T cells sorted from a lymph node. The chain couples TRBV1 to TRBJ2-3; 8 bases match TRBD1. Here the CDR3 reads CTCSADQGAGAETLYF. The CDR3 bases that were read are TGCACCTGCAGTGCAGATCAGGGGGCTGGTGCAGAA.